These T cell receptor beta chains were read from a single sample in a study of blood T cell repertoires in COVID-19. This table comes from immunoSEQ multiplex PCR, and its TCRdb copy is limited to in-frame clones, with some not included. The sample lists 170,000 or so clones; 87% were seen once. The sequenced material came from peripheral blood. Source of these receptors: a woman under 30 who had recovered from COVID-19. Each CDR3 is given without its conserved first and last residue. Rows may omit the clone size; those that give it use once, few, many or a size class.

clone_size	v_call	j_call	cdr3_aa
NA	TRBV20-1	TRBJ2-4	SPFRGNIQY
NA	TRBV5-1	TRBJ2-1	ASSLTVGLALNEQF
NA	TRBV6-5	TRBJ2-2	ASSYEGRAGELF
NA	TRBV4-1	TRBJ2-3	ASSQGLAGGRTQY
NA	TRBV7-9	TRBJ2-7	ASWGPGDEQY
few	TRBV19	TRBJ2-2	ASNRGDTGELF
NA	TRBV6-4	TRBJ2-3	ASSDSSGGTDTQY
NA	TRBV21-1	TRBJ1-1	ASSLPLRVLGTEAF
NA	TRBV18	TRBJ1-2	ASSPKTGRGWGYT
NA	TRBV7-2	TRBJ2-2	ASSLTDRVAGELF
NA	TRBV5-1	TRBJ2-3	ASSLETGGRTDTQY
NA	TRBV5-1	TRBJ2-5	ASSLGQSLLETQY
NA	TRBV6-5	TRBJ1-1	ASALLKHTEAF
NA	TRBV19	TRBJ2-1	ASSSGVYNEQF
NA	TRBV2	TRBJ2-7	ASSEALQGAYYEQY
NA	TRBV19	TRBJ1-1	ASSVGGRNTEAF
NA	TRBV7-9	TRBJ2-5	ASSALLAGVPAQY
NA	TRBV4-3	TRBJ2-3	ASSHSGGTDTQY
NA	TRBV19	TRBJ1-1	ASSTYRGHEAF
NA	TRBV11-2	TRBJ2-1	ASSPPGLAAYNEQF
NA	TRBV18	TRBJ1-2	ASSPPGNYGYT
NA	TRBV9	TRBJ1-2	ASFNRGSPYGYT
NA	TRBV7-2	TRBJ2-7	ASSFTSSYEQY
NA	TRBV19	TRBJ1-3	ASRYRTGNTIY
once	TRBV5-6	TRBJ1-1	ASSLNRGVGTEAF
NA	TRBV5-1	TRBJ2-5	ASSPEGGGTQY
NA	TRBV5-8	TRBJ1-1	ASSFPPGSNTEAF
NA	TRBV7-6	TRBJ2-1	ASSLRPPREQF
NA	TRBV11-2	TRBJ1-1	ASSFSGTGATEAF
NA	TRBV18	TRBJ1-2	ASSPSTNYGYT
NA	TRBV15	TRBJ1-4	ATSRGGQGNEKLF
NA	TRBV6-5	TRBJ2-3	ASVRGLSTDTQY
NA	TRBV6-5	TRBJ2-1	ASSYSGQPNNEQF
NA	TRBV2	TRBJ1-5	ASSEISPFGQGYQPQH
NA	TRBV6-5	TRBJ2-1	ATGTSGRLGEQF
NA	TRBV4-2	TRBJ2-7	ASSPQQGGNSGTSSYEQY
NA	TRBV27	TRBJ1-3	ASSLWGTGHESGNTIY
NA	TRBV6-2/TRBV6-3	TRBJ2-7	ASSYSRTGGHYEQY
few	TRBV19	TRBJ1-2	ASNDRTGIDGYT
NA	TRBV5-1	TRBJ2-3	ASSRTSGGTDTQY
NA	TRBV7-3	TRBJ1-3	ASSSDRETGNTIY
few	TRBV11-2	TRBJ2-2	ASSFSLGETGSDGELF
NA	TRBV14	TRBJ2-3	ASSRPGGDTQY
NA	TRBV10-3	TRBJ2-5	AISEEGELETQY
NA	TRBV7-2	TRBJ1-4	ASSLERDSKLF